This is a list of T cell receptor beta chains from one sample in a study of graft-versus-host responses after intestinal transplantation. These receptors have no known antigen. The method was immunoSEQ multiplex PCR; TCRdb's version includes in-frame clones alone and lacks a portion of them. The sample records about 88,000 clones, approximately 89% being singletons. This sample comprised unstimulated CD4+ T cells sorted from spleen or lymph node cells, obtained before transplant. The receptor set was obtained from a human donor who was the organ donor for an intestinal transplant. CDR3s include the opening cysteine and the closing phenylalanine or tryptophan. D genes are given only for firm matches. Size tells how often a clone was seen (once, few, many) or the class of an expanded clone, and some rows leave it out.

TRBJ2-7 NA TRBV7-2 NA CASSLGALTGYEQYF TGTGCCAGCAGCTTAGGGGCGCTGACGGGGTACGAGCAGTACTTC
TRBJ1-2 NA TRBV6-6 NA CASRHRDLPLGYGYTF TGTGCCAGCAGGCACAGGGACCTCCCCTTAGGCTATGGCTACACCTTC
TRBJ2-2 NA TRBV11-3 NA CASRGPGLGGFGELFF TGTGCCAGCAGAGGCCCGGGACTCGGCGGGTTCGGGGAGCTGTTTTTT
TRBJ1-2 NA TRBV11-2 NA CASSPESRQLKANYGYTF TGTGCCAGCAGCCCCGAGAGTAGACAGCTAAAGGCTAACTATGGCTACACCTTC
TRBJ1-1 NA TRBV6-1 NA CASMEVVGEAFF TGTGCCAGCATGGAGGTAGTCGGTGAAGCTTTCTTT
TRBJ2-7 NA TRBV7-2 NA CASRIAETYEQYF TGTGCCAGCAGAATAGCGGAAACCTACGAGCAGTACTTC
TRBJ2-6 TRBD2 TRBV27 NA CASSIGTRSGIGANVLTF TGTGCCAGCAGTATCGGAACGAGGAGCGGGATTGGGGCCAACGTCCTGACTTTC
TRBJ2-5 TRBD2 TRBV11-2 NA CASSLRLAGDGETQYF TGTGCCAGCAGCCTACGACTAGCGGGAGATGGGGAGACCCAGTACTTC
TRBJ1-4 NA TRBV29-1 NA CSVDSLDEKLFF TGCAGCGTGGACAGTTTGGATGAAAAACTGTTTTTT
TRBJ2-2 NA TRBV18 once CASSPRVETGELFF TGTGCCAGCTCACCCCGGGTCGAAACCGGGGAGCTGTTTTTT
TRBJ2-7 NA TRBV5-7 NA CASSLGSGPYEQYF TGTGCCAGCAGCTTGGGCAGCGGTCCCTACGAGCAGTACTTC
TRBJ1-5 NA TRBV19 NA CASSGNTGYQPQHF TGTGCCAGTAGTGGGAACACAGGGTACCAGCCCCAGCATTTT
TRBJ1-5 NA TRBV5-8 NA CASSFRNQPQHF TGTGCCAGCAGCTTTCGTAATCAGCCCCAGCATTTT
TRBJ2-3 TRBD2 TRBV4-2 NA CASKLAGGTQYF TGTGCCAGTAAACTAGCGGGGGGCACGCAGTATTTT
TRBJ2-5 TRBD2 TRBV19 NA CASSTHRGLAEETQYF TGTGCCAGTAGTACTCATAGAGGACTAGCCGAAGAGACCCAGTACTTC
TRBJ2-7 NA TRBV10-3 NA CAINNRDTAVYEQYF TGTGCCATCAACAACCGGGACACGGCTGTCTACGAGCAGTACTTC
TRBJ1-5 TRBD1 TRBV19 NA CASTSGTGGRGNQPQHF TGTGCCAGTACGTCCGGGACAGGCGGGAGGGGCAATCAGCCCCAGCATTTT
TRBJ2-1 NA TRBV6-8 NA CASISLPPGTGDKQFF TGTGCCAGCATTTCCCTGCCCCCCGGTACGGGGGATAAGCAGTTCTTC
TRBJ2-1 TRBD2 TRBV11-3 NA CASSGLAGAINEQFF TGTGCCAGCAGCGGACTAGCGGGGGCCATCAATGAGCAGTTCTTC
TRBJ2-2 TRBD2 TRBV28 NA CASSSLGTTNTGELFF TGTGCCAGCAGCTCCCTAGGGACTACCAACACCGGGGAGCTGTTTTTT
TRBJ2-6 TRBD1 TRBV9 NA CASTRQGAGANVLTF TGTGCCAGCACCAGACAGGGCGCTGGGGCCAACGTCCTGACTTTC
TRBJ2-1 TRBD2 TRBV27 NA CASSLRLAAKYNEQFF TGTGCCAGCAGTTTACGGCTAGCGGCGAAATACAATGAGCAGTTCTTC
TRBJ1-1 TRBD1 TRBV13 NA CASSVNRQGRSEAFF TGTGCCAGCAGCGTAAACCGACAGGGACGCTCTGAAGCTTTCTTT
TRBJ1-5 NA TRBV6-5 NA CASGRDGSNQPQHF TGTGCCAGCGGCAGGGATGGTAGCAATCAGCCCCAGCATTTT
TRBJ2-7 TRBD2 TRBV6-5 NA CASSLSGSKNEQYF TGTGCCAGCAGCCTTAGCGGGAGTAAGAACGAGCAGTACTTC
TRBJ2-1 TRBD2 TRBV28 NA CASRLRLGLADNNEQFF TGTGCCAGCAGACTAAGGTTGGGACTAGCGGATAACAATGAGCAGTTCTTC
TRBJ2-7 TRBD2 TRBV28 NA CASSSSYSGSSLEQYF TGTGCCAGCAGTTCCTCCTATAGCGGGAGCTCCTTAGAGCAGTACTTC
TRBJ1-2 NA TRBV11-2 NA CASSLEAYYGYTF TGTGCCAGCAGCTTAGAGGCCTACTATGGCTACACCTTC
TRBJ1-5 NA TRBV20-1 NA CSARTNGPQHF TGCAGTGCTAGAACCAACGGGCCCCAGCATTTT
TRBJ1-4 NA TRBV7-2 NA CASSLATTGWKLFF TGTGCCAGCAGCTTAGCCACGACGGGGTGGAAACTGTTTTTT
TRBJ1-2 NA TRBV29-1 NA CSVRSMRVDGYTF TGCAGCGTTAGATCGATGAGGGTGGATGGCTACACCTTC
TRBJ2-5 TRBD2 TRBV10-3 NA CAISESAGEETQYF TGTGCCATCAGTGAGTCGGCGGGAGAAGAGACCCAGTACTTC
TRBJ1-6 NA TRBV6-5 NA CASSFQTDSSPLHF TGTGCCAGCAGTTTCCAGACAGATAGTTCACCCCTCCACTTT
TRBJ1-1 TRBD1 TRBV28 NA CASIAGGHTEAFF TGTGCCAGCATAGCAGGGGGTCACACTGAAGCTTTCTTT
TRBJ1-4 TRBD1 TRBV5-4 NA CASSQATGTNEKLFF TGTGCCAGCAGCCAAGCGACAGGGACTAATGAAAAACTGTTTTTT
TRBJ2-7 TRBD1 TRBV6-5 NA CASSRTGTEQYF TGTGCCAGCAGTCGGACAGGGACTGAGCAGTACTTC
TRBJ1-6 TRBD1 TRBV5-4 NA CASSLDGQGWWHSPLHF TGTGCCAGCAGCTTGGATGGACAGGGTTGGTGGCATTCACCCCTCCACTTT
TRBJ2-7 NA TRBV10-3 NA CATGLQSYEQYF TGTGCCACCGGGTTGCAATCCTACGAGCAGTACTTC
TRBJ1-1 NA TRBV16 NA CASSQGSRNTEAFF TGTGCCAGCAGCCAAGGTAGCAGGAACACTGAAGCTTTCTTT
TRBJ1-2 NA TRBV28 NA CASGNRVGYTF TGTGCCAGCGGAAACAGGGTAGGCTACACCTTC
TRBJ1-4 NA TRBV30 few CAWSGQGGEKLFF TGTGCCTGGAGTGGGCAGGGTGGTGAAAAACTGTTTTTT
TRBJ1-3 NA TRBV11-3 NA CASSLGGEGLPGNTIYF TGTGCCAGCAGCTTAGGCGGTGAGGGTCTACCTGGAAACACCATATATTTT
TRBJ2-5 NA TRBV6-1 NA CASSDFLETQYF TGTGCCAGCAGTGACTTTTTAGAGACCCAGTACTTC
TRBJ2-1 TRBD2 TRBV19 NA CASSIKRGGNEQFF TGTGCCAGTAGTATAAAGCGGGGGGGCAATGAGCAGTTCTTC